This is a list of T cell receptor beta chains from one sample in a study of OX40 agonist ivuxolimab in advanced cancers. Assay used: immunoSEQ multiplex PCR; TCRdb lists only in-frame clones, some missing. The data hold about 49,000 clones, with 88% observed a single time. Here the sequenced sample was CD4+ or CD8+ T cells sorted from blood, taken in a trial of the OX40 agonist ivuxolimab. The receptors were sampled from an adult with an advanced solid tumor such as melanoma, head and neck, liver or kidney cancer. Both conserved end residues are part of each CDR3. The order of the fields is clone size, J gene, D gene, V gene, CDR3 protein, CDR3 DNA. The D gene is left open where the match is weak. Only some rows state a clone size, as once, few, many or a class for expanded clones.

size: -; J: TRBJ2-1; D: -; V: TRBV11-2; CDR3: CASSLEASISNNEQFF; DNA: TGTGCCAGCAGCTTAGAGGCTAGCATTTCCAATAATGAGCAGTTCTTC
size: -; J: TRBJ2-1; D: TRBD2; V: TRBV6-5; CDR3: CASSLAGGEGNEQFF; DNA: TGTGCCAGCAGTTTAGCGGGAGGAGAGGGGAATGAGCAGTTCTTC
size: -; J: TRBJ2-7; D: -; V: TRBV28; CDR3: CASSPPQYEQYF; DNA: TGTGCCAGCAGTCCGCCCCAATACGAGCAGTACTTC
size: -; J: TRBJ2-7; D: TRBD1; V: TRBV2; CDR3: CASSGNRGDEQYF; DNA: TGTGCCAGCAGTGGAAACAGGGGCGACGAGCAGTACTTC
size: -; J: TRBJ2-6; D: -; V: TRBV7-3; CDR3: CASSLAINSGANVLTF; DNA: TGTGCCAGCAGCTTGGCGATCAACTCTGGGGCCAACGTCCTGACTTTC
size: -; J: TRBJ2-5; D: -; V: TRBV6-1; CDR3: CASSRRSETQYF; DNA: TGTGCCAGCAGTAGGAGGTCGGAGACCCAGTACTTC
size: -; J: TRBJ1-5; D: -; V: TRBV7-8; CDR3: CASSLRQGNQPQHF; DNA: TGTGCCAGCAGCTTAAGACAGGGCAATCAGCCCCAGCATTTT
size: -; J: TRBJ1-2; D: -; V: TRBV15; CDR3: CATSRNQPIGYTF; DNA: TGTGCCACCAGCAGAAACCAGCCTATTGGCTACACCTTC
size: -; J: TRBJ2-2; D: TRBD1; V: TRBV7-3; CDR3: CASSLHGTVNTGELFF; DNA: TGTGCCAGCAGCTTACATGGGACAGTGAACACCGGGGAGCTGTTTTTT
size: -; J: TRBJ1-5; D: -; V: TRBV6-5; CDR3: CASSYSARGSNQPQHF; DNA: TGTGCCAGCAGTTACTCGGCCAGGGGCAGCAATCAGCCCCAGCATTTT
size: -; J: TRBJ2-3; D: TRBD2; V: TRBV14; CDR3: CASGVAGADTQYF; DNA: TGTGCCAGCGGTGTGGCGGGAGCGGATACGCAGTATTTT
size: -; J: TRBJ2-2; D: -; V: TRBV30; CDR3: CAWSAGVFPGELFF; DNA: TGTGCCTGGAGTGCAGGGGTGTTCCCCGGGGAGCTGTTTTTT
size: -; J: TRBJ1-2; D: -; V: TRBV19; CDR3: CASSIWTSSDRYGYTF; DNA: TGTGCCAGTAGTATTTGGACATCCAGTGATAGATATGGCTACACCTTC
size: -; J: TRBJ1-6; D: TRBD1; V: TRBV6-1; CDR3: CASSSRDSNSPLHF; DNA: TGTGCCAGCAGTTCACGGGACAGTAATTCACCCCTCCACTTT
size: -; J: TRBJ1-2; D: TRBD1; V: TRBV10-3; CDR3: CAISESPDRGKNYGYTF; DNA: TGTGCCATCAGTGAGTCCCCCGACAGGGGAAAAAACTATGGCTACACCTTC
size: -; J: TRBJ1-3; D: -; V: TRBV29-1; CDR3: CSAQGSSGNTIYF; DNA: TGCAGCGCACAGGGAAGCTCTGGAAACACCATATATTTT
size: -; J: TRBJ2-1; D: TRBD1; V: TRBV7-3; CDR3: CASSPTGQGLDEQFF; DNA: TGTGCCAGCAGCCCCACGGGACAGGGGCTAGATGAGCAGTTCTTC
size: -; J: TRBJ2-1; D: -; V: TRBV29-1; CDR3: CSVERLSSMGSEQFF; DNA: TGCAGCGTTGAGAGGCTTAGTAGCATGGGCAGTGAGCAGTTCTTC
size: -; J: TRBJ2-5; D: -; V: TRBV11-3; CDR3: CASSLGGVPEETQYF; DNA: TGTGCCAGCAGCCTGGGGGGAGTACCTGAAGAGACCCAGTACTTC
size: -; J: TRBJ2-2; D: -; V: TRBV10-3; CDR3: CAIRARGGPVGELFF; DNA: TGTGCCATCAGGGCCCGAGGCGGGCCGGTCGGGGAGCTGTTTTTT
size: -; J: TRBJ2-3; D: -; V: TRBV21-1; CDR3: CASRVTSGRMGTDTQYF; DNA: TGTGCCAGCAGAGTTACTAGCGGGAGAATGGGGACAGATACGCAGTATTTT
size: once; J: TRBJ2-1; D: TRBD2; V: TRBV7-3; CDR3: CASSYRVGREVYNEQFF; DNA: TGTGCCAGCAGCTACCGCGTGGGTCGGGAGGTCTACAATGAGCAGTTCTTC
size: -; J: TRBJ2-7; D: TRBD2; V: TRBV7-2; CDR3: CASSNPSGRAKGQYF; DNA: TGTGCCAGCAGCAATCCGAGCGGGAGGGCCAAGGGGCAGTACTTC
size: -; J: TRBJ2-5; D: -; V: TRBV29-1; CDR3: CSVERQGETQYF; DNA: TGCAGCGTTGAGCGGCAGGGGGAGACCCAGTACTTC
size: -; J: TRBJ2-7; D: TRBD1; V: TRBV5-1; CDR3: CASRHGMTGHEDEQYF; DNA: TGCGCCAGCAGACACGGGATGACAGGGCATGAGGACGAGCAGTACTTC
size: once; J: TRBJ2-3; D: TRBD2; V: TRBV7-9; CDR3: CASSGASGRNTQYF; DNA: TGTGCCAGCAGCGGGGCTAGCGGGAGGAATACGCAGTATTTT
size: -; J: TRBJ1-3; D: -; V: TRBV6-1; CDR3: CASNLGPAGGNTIYF; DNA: TGTGCCAGCAACCTGGGGCCAGCAGGGGGAAACACCATATATTTT
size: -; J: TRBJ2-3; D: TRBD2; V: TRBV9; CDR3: CASSVGTSSDTQYF; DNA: TGTGCCAGCAGCGTAGGGACTAGCTCAGATACGCAGTATTTT
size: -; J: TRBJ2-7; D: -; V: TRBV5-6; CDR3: CASSLGLGLTYEQYF; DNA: TGTGCCAGCAGCTTGGGACTCGGACTCACCTACGAGCAGTACTTC
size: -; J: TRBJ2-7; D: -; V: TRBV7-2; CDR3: CASSLAPNSYEQYF; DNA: TGTGCCAGCAGCTTAGCACCAAACTCCTACGAGCAGTACTTC
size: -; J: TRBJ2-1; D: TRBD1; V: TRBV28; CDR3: CASSWDREQFF; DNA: TGTGCCAGCAGTTGGGACAGGGAGCAGTTCTTC
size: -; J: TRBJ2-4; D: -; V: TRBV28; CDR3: CAAGRRFSAKNIQYF; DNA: TGTGCCGCGGGGCGGAGGTTTTCTGCCAAAAACATTCAGTACTTC
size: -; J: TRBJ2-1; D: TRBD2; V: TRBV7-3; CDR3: CASSSPGLVGEQFF; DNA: TGTGCCAGCAGCTCCCCGGGACTAGTGGGTGAGCAGTTCTTC
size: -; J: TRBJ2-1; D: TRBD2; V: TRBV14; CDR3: CASSQGRSSGTYNEQFF; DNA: TGTGCCAGCAGCCAAGGTAGGTCTAGCGGGACCTACAATGAGCAGTTCTTC
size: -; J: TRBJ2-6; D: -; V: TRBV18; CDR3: CASSPLGPRASGANVLTF; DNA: TGTGCCAGCTCACCACTTGGGCCTAGGGCCTCTGGGGCCAACGTCCTGACTTTC
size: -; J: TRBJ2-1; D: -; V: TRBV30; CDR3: CAWSHNEQFF; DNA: TGTGCCTGGAGTCACAATGAGCAGTTCTTC
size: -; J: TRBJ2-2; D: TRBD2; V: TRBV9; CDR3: CASSGGLVNTGELFF; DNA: TGTGCCAGCAGCGGCGGACTAGTGAACACCGGGGAGCTGTTTTTT
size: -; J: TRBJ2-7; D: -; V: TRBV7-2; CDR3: CASSVSGSAPYEQYF; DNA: TGTGCCAGCAGCGTTTCGGGAAGCGCACCCTACGAGCAGTACTTC
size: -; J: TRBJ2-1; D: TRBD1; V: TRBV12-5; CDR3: CASGPQGGRDEQFF; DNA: TGTGCTAGTGGCCCACAGGGGGGAAGGGATGAGCAGTTCTTC
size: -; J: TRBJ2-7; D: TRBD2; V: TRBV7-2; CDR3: CASSLTSGKYEQYF; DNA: TGTGCCAGCAGCCTGACTAGCGGGAAGTACGAGCAGTACTTC
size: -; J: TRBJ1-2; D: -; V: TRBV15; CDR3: CATSRGVGGYGYTF; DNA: TGTGCCACCAGCAGAGGAGTAGGGGGCTATGGCTACACCTTC
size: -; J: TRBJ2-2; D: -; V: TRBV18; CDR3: CASSPTQGAGELFF; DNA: TGTGCCAGCTCACCCACACAGGGCGCCGGGGAGCTGTTTTTT
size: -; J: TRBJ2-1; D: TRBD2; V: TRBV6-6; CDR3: CASNGGRYDEQFF; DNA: TGTGCCAGCAATGGCGGGAGATACGATGAGCAGTTCTTC
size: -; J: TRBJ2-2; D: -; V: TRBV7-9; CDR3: CASNSGAGELFF; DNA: TGTGCCAGCAACTCAGGGGCCGGGGAGCTGTTTTTT
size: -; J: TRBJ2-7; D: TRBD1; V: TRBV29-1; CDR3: CSARTGGNEQYF; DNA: TGCAGCGCACGGACAGGGGGCAACGAGCAGTACTTC
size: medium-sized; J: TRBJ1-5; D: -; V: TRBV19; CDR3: CASSMGRLRGGQPQHF; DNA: TGTGCCAGTAGTATGGGACGCCTTAGGGGGGGTCAGCCCCAGCATTTT
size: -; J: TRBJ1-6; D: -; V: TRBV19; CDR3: CASSPRGNSPLHF; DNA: TGTGCCAGTAGTCCCCGGGGTAATTCACCCCTCCACTTT
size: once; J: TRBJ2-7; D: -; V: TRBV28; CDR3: CASSLSLGGDRVGF; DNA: TGTGCCAGCAGTTTATCGTTGGGAGGGGACAGAGTGGGGTTC
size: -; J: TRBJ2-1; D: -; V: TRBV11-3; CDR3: CASSPRRRTEISDEQFF; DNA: TGTGCCAGCAGCCCGCGACGGAGGACAGAGATATCGGATGAGCAGTTCTTC
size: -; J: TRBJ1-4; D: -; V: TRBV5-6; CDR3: CASTHRPRGWATNEKLFF; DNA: TGTGCCAGCACCCATCGCCCCCGGGGCTGGGCAACTAATGAAAAACTGTTTTTT
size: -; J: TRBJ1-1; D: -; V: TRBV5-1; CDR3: CASSLSRDTEAFF; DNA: TGCGCCAGCAGCTTGAGCCGGGACACTGAAGCTTTCTTT
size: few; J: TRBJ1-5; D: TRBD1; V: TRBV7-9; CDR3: CASSLTGAQPQHF; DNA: TGTGCCAGCAGCCTGACAGGGGCGCAGCCCCAGCATTTT
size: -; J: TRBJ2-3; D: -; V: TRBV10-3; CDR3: CAVKISSGTDTQYF; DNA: TGTGCCGTCAAGATCTCCTCAGGCACAGATACGCAGTATTTT
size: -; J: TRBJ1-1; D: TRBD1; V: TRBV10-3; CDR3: CAISQTGGSNTEAFF; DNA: TGTGCCATCAGTCAGACAGGGGGCTCGAACACTGAAGCTTTCTTT
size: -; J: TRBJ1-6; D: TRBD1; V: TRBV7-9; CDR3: CASSLVGQGYSPLHF; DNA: TGTGCCAGCAGCTTAGTGGGACAGGGCTATTCACCCCTCCACTTT
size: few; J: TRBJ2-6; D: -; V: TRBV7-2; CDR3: CASSTMNAGSGANVLTF; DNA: TGTGCCAGCAGCACCATGAATGCCGGCTCTGGGGCCAACGTCCTGACTTTC